This T cell receptor (beta chain) came from a study of blood T cell repertoires in COVID-19. At the level of the study: Italy, Spain and the United States were the sources of the convalescent and acute COVID-19 samples.

CDR1 and CDR2 (germline): LGHDT, YNNKEL (reference sequence). The V end was cut by 3 bases, the J end by 0 bases, with 11 bases between. The length of the CDR3 is 15 residues. Original processing notes: Reference gene primer amplification gave nucleated cell count estimates. Assay: immunoSEQ multiplex PCR; the TCRdb copy retains only in-frame clones and omits some. The V and J calls and clone size are taken from that table; D and trimming were inferred from the DNA. The sample lists hundreds of thousands of clones, roughly 90% seen once, with 2% to 2.5% in the top ten. The sequencing sample was made of peripheral blood. The rearrangement links TRBV3-1 (or the pseudogene TRBV3-2) to TRBJ1-2; no clear D gene. This clonotype originated in a woman aged 40 to 50 who had recovered from COVID-19. The CDR3 DNA follows: TGTGCCAGCAGCCAGTCCGGTCCCTCTAACTATGGCTACACCTTC. It translates to CASSQSGPSNYGYTF.